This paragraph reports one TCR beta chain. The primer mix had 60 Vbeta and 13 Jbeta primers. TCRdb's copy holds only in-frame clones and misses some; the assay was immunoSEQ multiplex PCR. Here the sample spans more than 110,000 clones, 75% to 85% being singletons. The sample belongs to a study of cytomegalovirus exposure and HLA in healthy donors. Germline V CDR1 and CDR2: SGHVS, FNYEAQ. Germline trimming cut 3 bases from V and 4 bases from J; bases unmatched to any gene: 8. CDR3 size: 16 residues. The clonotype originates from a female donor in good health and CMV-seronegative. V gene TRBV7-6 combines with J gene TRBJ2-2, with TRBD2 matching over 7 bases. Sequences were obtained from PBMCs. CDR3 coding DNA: TGTGCCAGCAGCTTGGGGAGGGCAACGGGCACCGGGGAGCTGTTTTTT. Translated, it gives CASSLGRATGTGELFF.